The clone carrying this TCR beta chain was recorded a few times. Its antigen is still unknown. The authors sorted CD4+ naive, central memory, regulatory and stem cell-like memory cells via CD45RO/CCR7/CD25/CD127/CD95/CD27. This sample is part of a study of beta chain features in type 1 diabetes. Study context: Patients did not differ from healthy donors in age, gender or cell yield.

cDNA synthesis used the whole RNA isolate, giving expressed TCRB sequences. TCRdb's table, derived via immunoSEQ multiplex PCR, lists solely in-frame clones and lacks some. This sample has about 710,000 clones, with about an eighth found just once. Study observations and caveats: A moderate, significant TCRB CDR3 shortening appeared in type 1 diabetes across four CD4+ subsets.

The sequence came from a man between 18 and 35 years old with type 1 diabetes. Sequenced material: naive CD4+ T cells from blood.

The CDR3 bases are TGTGCCAGCAGCCGGGACAGGGAGGAGCAGCCCCAGCATTTT. Its protein is CASSRDREEQPQHF. The chain couples TRBV7-2 to TRBJ1-5; 9 bases fit TRBD1. The CDR3 length is 14 residues. Trimming cost V 5 bases and J 7 bases; bases outside gene matches: 6. From germline, CDR1 is SGHTA and CDR2 FQGNSA.